The rows below give T cell receptor beta chains drawn from one sample of a study of CD8 T cells in ankylosing spondylitis. TCRdb re-analysed the 5' RACE reads in MiXCR, keeping a single row per CDR3 protein. The sample shows about 220,000 distinct CDR3 sequences, about 10% of them seen only once. The sequenced sample consisted of blood, either unsorted or a sorted T cell fraction (not recorded which). Receptors originate from a male donor with ankylosing spondylitis or in good health (not recorded which). Both conserved end residues are part of each CDR3. A D gene is named only where the DNA matches it firmly. Size is omitted from some rows. Given values are once, few, many or a class for expanded clones.

V	J	size	D	DNA	CDR3
TRBV20-1	TRBJ1-4	-	TRBD1	TGCAGTGCCACAGGGGGCCTGGCAACTAATGAAAAACTGTTTTTT	CSATGGLATNEKLFF
TRBV6-5	TRBJ2-1	many	TRBD2	TGTGCCAGCAGTCTATCTAGCGGGGGGGCCCCCAACAATGAGCAGTTCTTC	CASSLSSGGAPNNEQFF
TRBV6-1	TRBJ1-6	-	-	TGTGCCAGCAGTGCGGACCCGACCAGTAATTCACCCCTCCACTTT	CASSADPTSNSPLHF
TRBV20-1	TRBJ2-7	many	-	TGCAGTGCGCGCTGGGGGGCTTGGAACGAGCAGTACTTC	CSARWGAWNEQYF
TRBV18	TRBJ1-1	few	TRBD1	TGTGCCAGCTCCCCGGGACAGTCGGGCACTGAAGCTTTCTTT	CASSPGQSGTEAFF
TRBV7-3	TRBJ1-1	-	TRBD1	TGTGCCAGCAGCCCATACCGGGACAGGGTCAACACTGAAGCTTTCTTT	CASSPYRDRVNTEAFF
TRBV6-5	TRBJ2-2	few	-	TGTGCCAGCAGTTACTCCCGGGGGAACACCGGGGAGCTGTTTTTT	CASSYSRGNTGELFF
TRBV7-3	TRBJ2-1	many	-	TGTGCCAGCAGCTTAATTCATGCGGGCAGCTCCTACAATGAGCAGTTCTTC	CASSLIHAGSSYNEQFF
TRBV29-1	TRBJ1-1	few	TRBD1	TGCAGCAGTCCGGGACAGATGAACACTGAAGCTTTCTTT	CSSPGQMNTEAFF
TRBV6-5	TRBJ2-3	-	-	TGTGCCAGCAGTTACGCCGGCGACCTCGATAACACAGATACGCAGTATTTT	CASSYAGDLDNTDTQYF
TRBV12-3/TRBV12-4	TRBJ2-5	few	TRBD1	TGTGCCAGCAGTTCGACAGGGGGGACGGAGACCCAGTACTTC	CASSSTGGTETQYF
TRBV3-1	TRBJ1-1	-	TRBD1	TGTGCCAGCAGCCGGGCCGGGACAGGAAATTTAGGAGCTATCTTT	CASSRAGTGNLGAIF
TRBV20-1	TRBJ1-4	many	-	TGCAGTGCTAGAGACCACAGAACAAATGAAAAACTGTTTTTT	CSARDHRTNEKLFF
TRBV12-3/TRBV12-4	TRBJ2-5	-	-	TGTGCCAGCAGTAGATCTTCGTTGGGAGAGACCCAGTACTTC	CASSRSSLGETQYF
TRBV4-2	TRBJ1-4	-	-	TGTGCCAGCAGCCAAGACCCCGACAGAGAAAAACTGTTTTTT	CASSQDPDREKLFF
TRBV10-3	TRBJ2-6	few	-	TGTGCCATCAATGGACAGGGCGTCTCTAGCGGAGCAGAATCTGGGGCCAACGTCCTGACTTTC	CAINGQGVSSGAESGANVLTF
TRBV12-3/TRBV12-4	TRBJ1-1	few	TRBD1	TGTGCCAGCAGTCCCCAGGGGGCTGACACTGAAGCTTTCTTT	CASSPQGADTEAFF
TRBV29-1	TRBJ1-4	many	TRBD1	TGCAGCGTCCGTACAGGGGGTAACGAAAAACTGTTTTTT	CSVRTGGNEKLFF
TRBV19	TRBJ2-7	-	TRBD2	TGTGCCAGTAGTATGCTCGGGGGGTACGAGCAGTACTTC	CASSMLGGYEQYF
TRBV3-1	TRBJ2-5	-	-	TGTGCCAGCAGCCAAGGTGTTGAGTCCCAAGAGACCCAGTACTTC	CASSQGVESQETQYF
TRBV15	TRBJ2-7	-	TRBD2	TGTGCCACCAGCAGAGAGAGCGGGGGGGCATACGAGCAGTACTTC	CATSRESGGAYEQYF
TRBV7-2	TRBJ1-5	many	-	TGTGCCAGCAGCTCGGACCCAAATAGCAATCAGCCCCAGCATTTT	CASSSDPNSNQPQHF
TRBV12-3/TRBV12-4	TRBJ1-2	few	TRBD1	TGTGCCAGCAGGAGTGGACAGGGTTACTATGGCTACACCTTC	CASRSGQGYYGYTF
TRBV20-1	TRBJ1-1	many	-	TGCAGTGCTAGGAAGGCAGGGTCGAACACTGAAGCTTTCTTT	CSARKAGSNTEAFF
TRBV5-1	TRBJ2-5	many	-	TGCGCCAGCAGCTTGGAGTGGGCAGAAGAGACCCAGTACTTC	CASSLEWAEETQYF
TRBV7-9	TRBJ1-2	many	-	TGTGCCAGCAGCCGTGGCAGCTATGGCTACACCTTC	CASSRGSYGYTF
TRBV9	TRBJ1-2	many	-	TGTGCCAGCAGCGTAGAGGTCATTGGGCAGAGTTACACCTTC	CASSVEVIGQSYTF
TRBV5-1	TRBJ2-5	-	TRBD2	TGCGCCAGCAGCGACCGACTAGCGGGGGGGCTCGGCCAAGAGACCCAGTACTTC	CASSDRLAGGLGQETQYF
TRBV5-5	TRBJ1-5	few	TRBD1	TGTGCCAGCAGCTCATCCGGGACAGGGACTCAGCCCCAGCATTTT	CASSSSGTGTQPQHF